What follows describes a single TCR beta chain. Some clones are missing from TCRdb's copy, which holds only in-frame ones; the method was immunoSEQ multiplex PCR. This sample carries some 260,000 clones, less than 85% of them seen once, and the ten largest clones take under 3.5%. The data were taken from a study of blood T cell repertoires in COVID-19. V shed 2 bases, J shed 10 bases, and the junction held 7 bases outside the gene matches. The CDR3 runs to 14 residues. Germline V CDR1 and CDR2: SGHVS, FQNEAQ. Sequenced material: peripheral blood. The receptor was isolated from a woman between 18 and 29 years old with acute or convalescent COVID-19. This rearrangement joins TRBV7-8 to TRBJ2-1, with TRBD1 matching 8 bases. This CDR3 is CASSLPGQDFEQFF. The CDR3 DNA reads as TGTGCCAGCAGCTTACCGGGACAGGACTTCGAGCAGTTCTTC.